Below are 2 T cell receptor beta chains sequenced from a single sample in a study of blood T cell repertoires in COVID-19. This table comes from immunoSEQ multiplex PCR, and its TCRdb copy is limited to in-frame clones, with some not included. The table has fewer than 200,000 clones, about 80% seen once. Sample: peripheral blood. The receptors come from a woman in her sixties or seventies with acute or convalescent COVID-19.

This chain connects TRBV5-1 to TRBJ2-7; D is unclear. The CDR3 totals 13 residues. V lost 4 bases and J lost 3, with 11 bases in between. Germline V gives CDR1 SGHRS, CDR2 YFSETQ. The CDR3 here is CASSSGSGYEQYF. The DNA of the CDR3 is TGCGCCAGCAGCAGTGGGTCAGGCTACGAGCAGTACTTC.

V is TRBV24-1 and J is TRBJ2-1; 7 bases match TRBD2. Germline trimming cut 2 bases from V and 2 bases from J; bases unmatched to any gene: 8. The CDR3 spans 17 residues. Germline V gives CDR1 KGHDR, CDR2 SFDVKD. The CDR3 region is CATSDWGDYLTYNEQFF. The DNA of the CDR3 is TGTGCCACCAGTGATTGGGGGGACTATCTCACCTACAATGAGCAGTTCTTC.